The clone carrying this T cell receptor (beta chain) came up a few times. Antigen: not known. In the PCR, 60 Vbeta and 13 Jbeta primers were used. Produced via immunoSEQ multiplex PCR; TCRdb's table is partial and in-frame only. The sample carries around 150,000 clones, roughly 76% recorded once. The source of the sample is a study of cytomegalovirus exposure and HLA in healthy donors. The CDR3 totals 15 residues. Germline lookup yields CDR1 LNHDA and CDR2 SQIVND (reference sequence). With V trimmed by 5 bases and J by 8 bases, 11 bases remained unmatched. Study-level results: A few CMV-associated chains were confirmed in vitro to be specific for CMV antigens. The study flagged some 180 TCR beta chains as cytomegalovirus-associated. Rates of TCR association differed by HLA locus in a later analysis, with DRB1 highest and HLA-C lowest. Follow-up analysis seemed to connect common viral pathogens with several of the most significant clusters identified.

Sequencing used PBMCs. The chain joins TRBV19 to TRBJ2-3; 9 bases are a match to TRBD2. The source of this sequence is a human donor in good health. CDR3 residues: CASSSSGRTIPTQYF. CDR3 DNA: TGTGCCAGTAGTTCCAGCGGGAGGACGATCCCTACGCAGTATTTT. The full variable domain, rest sourced from reference TRBV19 and TRBJ2-3, is DGGITQSPKYLFRKEGQNVTLSCEQNLNHDAMYWYRQDPGQGLRLIYYSQIVNDFQKGDIAEGYSVSREKKESFPLTVTSAQKNPTAFYLCASSSSGRTIPTQYFGPGTRLTVL.